What follows describes a single T cell receptor beta chain. Its target is not known. TCRdb's copy holds only in-frame clones and misses some; the assay was immunoSEQ multiplex PCR. The sample records roughly 190,000 clones, about 89% being singletons. This CDR3 has 11 amino acids. The V end was cut by 6 bases, the J end by 5 bases, with 6 bases between. The V gene's germline CDR1 is SNHLY and CDR2 FYNNEI. Some second doses came at about 4 weeks and others at about 12 weeks; these were pooled. This record belongs to a study of T cell responses to AZD1222 COVID-19 vaccine. Notes on the study in general: Unmutated variant regions are reportedly targeted by nearly half of spike-specific TCRs. Increased Spike-specific TCR breadth and depth were observed after two AZD1222 doses. Donors in the cohort were predominantly white British and more often female, and clonal diversity was possibly underestimated.

Specimen: peripheral blood, collected 28 days after the second AZD1222 dose. This TCR was sampled from an adult who received the AZD1222 COVID-19 vaccine. V usage is TRBV2 and J usage is TRBJ2-3, with a tentative D call TRBD1 (6 bases). The CDR3 here is CASRQGDTQYF. CDR3 bases: TGTGCCAGCAGACAGGGAGATACGCAGTATTTT.